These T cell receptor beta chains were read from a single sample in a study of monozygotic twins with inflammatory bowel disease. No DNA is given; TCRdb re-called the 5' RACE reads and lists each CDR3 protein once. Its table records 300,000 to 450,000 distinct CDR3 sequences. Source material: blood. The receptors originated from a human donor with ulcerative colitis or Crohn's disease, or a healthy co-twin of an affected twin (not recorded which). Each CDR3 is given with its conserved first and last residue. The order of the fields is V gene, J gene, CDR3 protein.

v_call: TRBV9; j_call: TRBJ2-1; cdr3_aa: CASNPGGLTYNEQFF
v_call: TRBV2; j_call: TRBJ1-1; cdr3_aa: CASRVIDRDGANTEAFF
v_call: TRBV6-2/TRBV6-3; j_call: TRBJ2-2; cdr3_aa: CASSYSGLHTNTGELFF
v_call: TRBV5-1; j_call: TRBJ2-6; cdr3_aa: CASSTDIPGANVLTF
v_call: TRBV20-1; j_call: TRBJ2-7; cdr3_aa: CSATNRFSYEQYF
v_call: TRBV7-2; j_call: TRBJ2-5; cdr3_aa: CASSSLDSQRHETQYF
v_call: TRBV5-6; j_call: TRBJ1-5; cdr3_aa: CASSRIGQGDQPQHF
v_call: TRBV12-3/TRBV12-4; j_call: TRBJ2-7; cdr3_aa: CASRKTGVRSREQYF
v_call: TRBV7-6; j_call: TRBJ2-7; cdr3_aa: CASSPRPSQSGEQYF
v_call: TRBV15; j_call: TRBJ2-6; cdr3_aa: CATSRDGTGANVLTF
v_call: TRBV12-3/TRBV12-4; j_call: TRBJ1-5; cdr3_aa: CASSLGTAFGQPQHF
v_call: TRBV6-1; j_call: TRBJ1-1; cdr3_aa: CASKPGPPNTEAFF
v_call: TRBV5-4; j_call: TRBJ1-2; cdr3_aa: CASRPRQGIIYGYTF
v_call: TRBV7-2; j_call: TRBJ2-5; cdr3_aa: CASSPGLAGGVGETQYF
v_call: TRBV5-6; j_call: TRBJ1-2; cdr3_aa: CASSLGAGNSGYTF
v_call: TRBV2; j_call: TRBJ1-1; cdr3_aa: CASSSSAYTEAFF
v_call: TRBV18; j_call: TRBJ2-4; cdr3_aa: CASSPPSEGNAKNIQYF
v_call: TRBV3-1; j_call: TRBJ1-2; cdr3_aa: CASSQGDRGLGNYGYTF
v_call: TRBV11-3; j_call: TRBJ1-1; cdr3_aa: CASSLDLRDGMNTEAFF
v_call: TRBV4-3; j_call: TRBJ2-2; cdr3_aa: CARGIRGTGELFF
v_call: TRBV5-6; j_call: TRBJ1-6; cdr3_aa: CASSKRGYNSPLHF
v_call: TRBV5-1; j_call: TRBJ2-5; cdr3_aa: CASNGQTQETQYF
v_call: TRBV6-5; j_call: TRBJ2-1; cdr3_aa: CASSQPGVIGQFF
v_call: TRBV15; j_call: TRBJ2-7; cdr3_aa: CATSRLTGMSEQYF